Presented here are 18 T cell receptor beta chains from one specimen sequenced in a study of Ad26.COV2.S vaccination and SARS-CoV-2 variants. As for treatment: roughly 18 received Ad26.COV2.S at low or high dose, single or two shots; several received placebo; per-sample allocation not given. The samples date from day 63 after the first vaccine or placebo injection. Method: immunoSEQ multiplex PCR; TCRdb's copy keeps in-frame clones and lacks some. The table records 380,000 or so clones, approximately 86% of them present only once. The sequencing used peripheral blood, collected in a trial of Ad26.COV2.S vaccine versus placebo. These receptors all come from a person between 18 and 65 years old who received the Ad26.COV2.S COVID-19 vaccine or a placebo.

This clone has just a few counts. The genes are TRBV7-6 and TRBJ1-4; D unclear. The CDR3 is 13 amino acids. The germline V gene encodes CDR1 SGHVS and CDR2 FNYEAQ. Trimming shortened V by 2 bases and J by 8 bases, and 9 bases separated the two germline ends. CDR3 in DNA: TGTGCCAGCAGCTTACGGGTCTGGGAAAAACTGTTTTTT. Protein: CASSLRVWEKLFF.

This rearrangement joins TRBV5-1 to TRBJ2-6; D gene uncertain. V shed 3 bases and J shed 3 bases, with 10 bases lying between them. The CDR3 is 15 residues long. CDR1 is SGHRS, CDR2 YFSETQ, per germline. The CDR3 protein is CASSSRQSGANVLTF. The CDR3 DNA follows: TGCGCCAGCAGCTCGAGACAAAGTGGGGCCAACGTCCTGACTTTC.

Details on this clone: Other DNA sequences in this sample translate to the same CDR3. CDR3 amino acids: CASSIRVRDEQYF. In DNA form, the CDR3 reads TGTGCCAGTAGTATCAGGGTTCGGGACGAGCAGTACTTC. The gene calls are TRBV19 and TRBJ2-7, with D possibly TRBD1 on 5 matching bases. The germline V gene encodes CDR1 LNHDA and CDR2 SQIVND (reference sequence). Trimming pared 3 bases from V and 5 bases from J, leaving 11 bases between. The CDR3 is 13 amino acids.

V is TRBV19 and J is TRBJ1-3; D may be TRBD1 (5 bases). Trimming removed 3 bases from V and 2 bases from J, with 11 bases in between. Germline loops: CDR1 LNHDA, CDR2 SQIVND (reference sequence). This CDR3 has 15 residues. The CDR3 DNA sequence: TGTGCCAGTAGTATCGGGGCAGGAGCTGGAAACACCATATATTTT. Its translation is CASSIGAGAGNTIYF.

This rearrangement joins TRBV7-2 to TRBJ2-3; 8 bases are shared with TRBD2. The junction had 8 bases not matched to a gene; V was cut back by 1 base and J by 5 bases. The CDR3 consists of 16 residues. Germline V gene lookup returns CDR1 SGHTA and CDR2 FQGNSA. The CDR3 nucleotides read TGTGCCAGCAGCTTAGTTGGCGGGGGGCTGGGAGATACGCAGTATTTT. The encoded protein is CASSLVGGGLGDTQYF.

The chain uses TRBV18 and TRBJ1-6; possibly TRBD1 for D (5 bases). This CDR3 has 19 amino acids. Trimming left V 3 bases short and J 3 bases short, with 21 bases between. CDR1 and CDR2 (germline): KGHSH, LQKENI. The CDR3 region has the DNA TGTGCCAGCTCACCCCCAGGCCCCCAGGGAGTGGGCTATAATTCACCCCTCCACTTT. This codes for CASSPPGPQGVGYNSPLHF.

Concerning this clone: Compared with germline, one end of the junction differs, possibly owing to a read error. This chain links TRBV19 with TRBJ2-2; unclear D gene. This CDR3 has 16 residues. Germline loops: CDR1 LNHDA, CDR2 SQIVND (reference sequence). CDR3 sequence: CAGSMGMTEPSGELFF. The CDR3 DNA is TGTGCCGGTAGTATGGGGATGACTGAACCGTCCGGGGAGCTGTTTTTT.

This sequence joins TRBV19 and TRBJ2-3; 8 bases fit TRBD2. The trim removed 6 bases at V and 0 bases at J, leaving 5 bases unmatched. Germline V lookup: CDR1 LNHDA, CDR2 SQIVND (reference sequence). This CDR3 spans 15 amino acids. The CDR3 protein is CASSLGGRSTDTQYF. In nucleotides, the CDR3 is TGTGCCAGTAGCCTAGGCGGGAGGAGCACAGATACGCAGTATTTT.

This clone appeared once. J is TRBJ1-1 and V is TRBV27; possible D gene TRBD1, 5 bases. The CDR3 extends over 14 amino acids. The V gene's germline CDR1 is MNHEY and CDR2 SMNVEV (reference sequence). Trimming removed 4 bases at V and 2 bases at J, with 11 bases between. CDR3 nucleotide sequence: TGTGCCAGCAGTTGGGGCCGATTTAACACTGAAGCTTTCTTT. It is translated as CASSWGRFNTEAFF.

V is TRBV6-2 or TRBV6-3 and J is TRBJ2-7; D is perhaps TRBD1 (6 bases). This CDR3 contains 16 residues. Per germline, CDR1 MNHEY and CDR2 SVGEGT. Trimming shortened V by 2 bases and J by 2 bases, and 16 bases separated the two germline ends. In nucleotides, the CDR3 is TGTGCCAGCAGTTACCCGGACAGTACCTCCCCCTACGAGCAGTACTTC. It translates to CASSYPDSTSPYEQYF.

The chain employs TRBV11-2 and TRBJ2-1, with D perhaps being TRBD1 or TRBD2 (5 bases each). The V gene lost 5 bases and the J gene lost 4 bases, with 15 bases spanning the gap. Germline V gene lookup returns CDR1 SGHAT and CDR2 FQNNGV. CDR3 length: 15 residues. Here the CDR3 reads CASSLQGEGYNEQFF. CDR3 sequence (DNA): TGTGCCAGCAGCCTGCAGGGAGAGGGTTACAATGAGCAGTTCTTC.

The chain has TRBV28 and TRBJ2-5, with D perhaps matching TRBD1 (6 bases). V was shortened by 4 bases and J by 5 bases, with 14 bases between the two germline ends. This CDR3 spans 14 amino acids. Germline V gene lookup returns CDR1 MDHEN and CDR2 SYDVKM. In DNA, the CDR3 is TGTGCCAGCAGTTCGGGCAGGGGATGGGAGACCCAGTACTTC. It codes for CASSSGRGWETQYF. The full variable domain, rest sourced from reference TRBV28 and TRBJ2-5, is DVKVTQSSRYLVKRTGEKVFLECVQDMDHENMFWYRQDPGLGLRLIYFSYDVKMKEKGDIPEGYSVSREKKERFSLILESASTNQTSMYLCASSSGRGWETQYFGPGTRLLVL.

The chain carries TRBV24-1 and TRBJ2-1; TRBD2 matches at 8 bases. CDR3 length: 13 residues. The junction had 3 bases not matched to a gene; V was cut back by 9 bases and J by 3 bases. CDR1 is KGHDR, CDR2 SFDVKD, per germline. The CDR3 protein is CATGSGIYNEQFF. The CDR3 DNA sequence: TGTGCCACCGGTAGCGGGATCTACAATGAGCAGTTCTTC.

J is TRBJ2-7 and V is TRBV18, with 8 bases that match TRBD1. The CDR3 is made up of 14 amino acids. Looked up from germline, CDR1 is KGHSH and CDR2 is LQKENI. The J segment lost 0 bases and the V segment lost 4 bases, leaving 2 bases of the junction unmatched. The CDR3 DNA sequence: TGTGCCAGCTCACGACAGGGGTACTCCTACGAGCAGTACTTC. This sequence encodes CASSRQGYSYEQYF.

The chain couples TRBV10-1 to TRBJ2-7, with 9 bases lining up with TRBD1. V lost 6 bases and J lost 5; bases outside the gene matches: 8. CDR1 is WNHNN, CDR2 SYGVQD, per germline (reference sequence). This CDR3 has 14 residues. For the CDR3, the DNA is TGCGCCAGCAGCCGGGACAGGGCTTTTGACGAGCAGTACTTC. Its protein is CASSRDRAFDEQYF.

The CDR3 loop is CASSTGTLNEKLFF. CDR3 coding DNA: TGTGCCAGCAGTACCGGGACCCTTAATGAAAAACTGTTTTTT. This chain connects TRBV6-6 to TRBJ1-4; possible D gene TRBD1, 5 bases. The germline CDR1 and CDR2 sequences are MNHNY and SVGAGI (reference sequence). This CDR3 contains 14 residues. V was clipped by 5 bases and J by 4 bases, with 11 bases between them.

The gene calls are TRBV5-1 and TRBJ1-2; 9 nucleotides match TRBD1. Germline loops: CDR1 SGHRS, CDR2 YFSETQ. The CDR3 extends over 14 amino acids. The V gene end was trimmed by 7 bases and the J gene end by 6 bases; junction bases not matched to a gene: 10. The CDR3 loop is CASRPGQGLDGYTF. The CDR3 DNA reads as TGCGCCAGCCGACCGGGACAGGGTCTTGATGGCTACACCTTC.

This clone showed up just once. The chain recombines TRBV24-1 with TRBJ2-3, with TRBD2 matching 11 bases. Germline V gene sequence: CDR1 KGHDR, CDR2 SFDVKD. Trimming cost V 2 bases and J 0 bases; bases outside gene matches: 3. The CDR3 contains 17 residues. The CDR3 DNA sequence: TGTGCCACCAGTGATTCTCGGACTAGCGGGAGCACAGATACGCAGTATTTT. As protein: CATSDSRTSGSTDTQYF.